The rows below give T cell receptor beta chains drawn from one sample of a study of metastatic and nonmetastatic thyroid tumors. MiXCR reprocessed the PCR reads for TCRdb. The table lists around 32,000 clones, under 8% of them singletons, with about 39% in the top ten. The source material was blood. These receptors came from a female donor with papillary thyroid cancer or a benign thyroid nodule (not recorded which). Some clones in this sample may be carry-over from other donors' samples. CDR3s include the opening cysteine and the closing phenylalanine or tryptophan. Fields, in order: D gene, clone size, J gene, V gene, CDR3 protein, CDR3 DNA. D genes are given only for firm matches. Clone size, where shown, is once, few, many, or a class for clones that have expanded.

- | many | TRBJ2-7 | TRBV19 | CASSIPGVAYEQYF | TGTGCCAGTAGTATCCCAGGGGTCGCCTACGAGCAGTACTTC
- | many | TRBJ2-1 | TRBV28 | CASSLDQGRNEQFF | TGTGCCAGCAGTCTGGACCAAGGCCGGAATGAGCAGTTCTTC
TRBD2 | many | TRBJ2-5 | TRBV12-3/TRBV12-4 | CASSSKGGSQYF | TGTGCCAGCAGTTCAAAGGGAGGGTCCCAGTACTTC
TRBD2 | many | TRBJ2-7 | TRBV6-1 | CASSSAGGGSYEQYF | TGTGCCAGCAGTTCCGCTGGCGGGGGTTCCTACGAGCAGTACTTC
TRBD1 | many | TRBJ2-3 | TRBV28 | CASSLLDRGWREDTQYF | TGTGCCAGCAGTTTACTGGACAGGGGATGGAGAGAAGATACGCAGTATTTT
- | many | TRBJ1-2 | TRBV6-5 | CASSYGDGYTF | TGTGCCAGCAGTTACGGAGACGGCTACACCTTC
- | many | TRBJ2-2 | TRBV24-1 | CATSDDRNTGELFF | TGTGCCACCAGTGATGACAGGAACACCGGGGAGCTGTTTTTT
- | many | TRBJ2-2 | TRBV25-1 | CASSEYAGGELFF | TGTGCCAGCAGTGAATATGCTGGCGGGGAGCTGTTTTTT
- | - | TRBJ2-2 | TRBV4-1 | CASSQSEGNTGELFF | TGCGCCAGCAGCCAGTCAGAGGGGAACACCGGGGAGCTGTTTTTT
- | - | TRBJ2-3 | TRBV7-2 | CSSSQSGRWDTQYF | TGTTCCAGCAGCCAGAGTGGGCGCTGGGATACGCAGTATTTT
- | many | TRBJ1-4 | TRBV7-9 | CASSLHSTNEKLFF | TGTGCCAGCAGCTTACATTCAACTAATGAAAAACTGTTTTTT
TRBD1 | many | TRBJ1-1 | TRBV6-2/TRBV6-3 | CASNKSPGGRTEAFF | TGTGCCAGCAACAAGTCACCAGGGGGCCGGACTGAAGCTTTCTTT
TRBD2 | many | TRBJ2-1 | TRBV30 | CAWSPQAGPNNEQFF | TGTGCCTGGAGTCCCCAAGCGGGGCCGAACAATGAGCAGTTCTTC
- | many | TRBJ2-1 | TRBV20-1 | CSAPDYNNEQFF | TGCAGTGCACCAGACTATAACAATGAGCAGTTCTTC
TRBD1 | many | TRBJ1-5 | TRBV20-1 | CSVGQGSNQPQHF | TGCAGTGTCGGACAGGGGAGCAATCAGCCCCAGCATTTT
TRBD2 | many | TRBJ2-5 | TRBV7-9 | CASSLTGLAGQETQYF | TGTGCCAGCAGTTTAACGGGACTAGCGGGACAAGAGACCCAGTACTTC
- | many | TRBJ1-4 | TRBV5-1 | CASSLGGFATNEKLFF | TGCGCCAGCAGCTTGGGGGGATTTGCAACTAATGAAAAACTGTTTTTT
TRBD1 | - | TRBJ2-1 | TRBV5-1 | CASSSADRDYNEQFF | TGCGCCAGCAGCTCGGCGGACAGGGATTACAATGAGCAGTTCTTC
TRBD1 | many | TRBJ2-7 | TRBV6-1 | CASRRGQGIYEQYF | TGTGCCAGCAGACGGGGACAGGGGATCTACGAGCAGTACTTC
TRBD1 | many | TRBJ2-5 | TRBV18 | CASSLGQGETQYF | TGTGCCAGCTCGTTAGGACAGGGGGAGACCCAGTACTTC
- | - | TRBJ2-6 | TRBV6-1 | CASIRSTGSSGDNVLTF | TGTGCCAGCATCCGATCGACAGGTAGCTCTGGGGACAACGTCCTGACTTTC
TRBD1 | many | TRBJ1-1 | TRBV20-1 | CSGIQGARVTEAFF | TGCAGTGGTATACAGGGGGCGCGGGTCACTGAAGCTTTCTTT
- | many | TRBJ2-1 | TRBV27 | CASSPQTAQYNEQFF | TGTGCCAGCAGTCCCCAGACTGCTCAGTACAATGAGCAGTTCTTC
TRBD1 | many | TRBJ2-2 | TRBV11-2 | CASSPGQGFVGTGELFF | TGTGCCAGCAGCCCGGGACAGGGGTTCGTAGGGACCGGGGAGCTGTTTTTT
TRBD1 | many | TRBJ1-5 | TRBV6-1 | CASTTRQGVQPQHF | TGTGCCAGCACTACACGACAGGGGGTGCAGCCCCAGCATTTT
- | many | TRBJ2-3 | TRBV11-2 | CASSLNGGSTDTQYF | TGTGCCAGCAGCTTGAACGGGGGTAGCACAGATACGCAGTATTTT
TRBD1 | many | TRBJ1-2 | TRBV9 | CASSVHGQGTGYTF | TGTGCCAGCAGCGTACACGGACAGGGAACTGGCTACACCTTC
TRBD1 | many | TRBJ2-1 | TRBV7-8 | CASSWNQGTGGDEQFF | TGTGCCAGCAGCTGGAATCAAGGGACAGGGGGCGATGAGCAGTTCTTC
- | many | TRBJ2-2 | TRBV4-1 | CASSQWGRNGELFF | TGCGCCAGCAGCCAATGGGGCCGGAACGGGGAGCTGTTTTTT
TRBD1 | many | TRBJ2-1 | TRBV6-1 | CASSFLDRDRVFF | TGTGCCAGCAGTTTCCTGGACCGGGACAGGGTATTCTTC
TRBD1 | many | TRBJ2-5 | TRBV10-3 | CAISGTGEGTQYF | TGTGCCATCAGCGGGACAGGGGAAGGGACCCAGTACTTC
- | - | TRBJ1-5 | TRBV15 | CATSREGGPGQPQHF | TGTGCCACCAGCAGAGAGGGGGGGCCCGGGCAGCCCCAGCATTTT